These 30 T cell receptor beta chains came from one sample sequenced in a study of blood T cell repertoires in COVID-19. Profiling relied on immunoSEQ multiplex PCR, and the TCRdb table lists in-frame clones only, not all of them. The table lists over 150,000 clones, 60% to 80% of them singletons, with approximately 15% in the top ten. Input material: PBMCs or T cells enriched from blood (not recorded which). All receptors derive from a woman between 45 and 60 years old who had recovered from COVID-19.

This clone was counted a single time. The chain recombines TRBV3-1 (or the pseudogene TRBV3-2) with TRBJ1-5; 8 bases are a match to TRBD1. V lost 4 bases, J lost 3 bases, and 5 bases stayed unmatched. The germline CDR1 and CDR2 sequences are LGHDT and YNNKEL (reference sequence). This CDR3 region has 15 residues. The CDR3 reads CASSPRTGINQPQHF. CDR3 bases: TGTGCCAGCAGCCCCCGGACAGGGATCAATCAGCCCCAGCATTTT.

This clone was detected a few times. This chain uses TRBV29-1 with TRBJ1-1; no clear D gene. CDR1 SQVTM and CDR2 ANQGSEA come from the germline V gene. CDR3 length equals 14 residues. The V and J ends lost 3 bases and 5 bases respectively, with 16 bases between them. CDR3 amino acids: CSVDGLVDVTEAFF. The CDR3, as DNA: TGCAGCGTTGACGGACTGGTAGATGTGACTGAAGCTTTCTTT. Full variable domain (missing parts from reference TRBV29-1 and TRBJ1-1): SAVISQKPSRDICQRGTSLTIQCQVDSQVTMMFWYRQQPGQSLTLIATANQGSEATYESGFVIDKFPISRPNLTFSTLTVSNMSPEDSSIYLCSVDGLVDVTEAFFGQGTRLTVV.

This clone has just one count. The rearrangement joins TRBV9 to TRBJ1-2, with 8 bases matching TRBD1. Germline loops: CDR1 SGDLS, CDR2 YYNGEE. V was pared by 4 bases and J by 5 bases, with 10 bases of the junction left unmatched. CDR3 length equals 15 residues. In nucleotides, the CDR3 is TGTGCCAGCAGCACCCCCGGGCAGGGGGCTTATGGCTACACCTTC. Amino acid sequence: CASSTPGQGAYGYTF.

V usage is TRBV2 and J usage is TRBJ2-1; 8 bases map to TRBD2. The CDR3 covers 14 residues. Trimming at V came to 6 bases and at J to 6 bases, leaving 7 bases not matched to a gene. Germline V CDR1 and CDR2: SNHLY, FYNNEI. The CDR3 DNA follows: TGTGCCAGCAGAAAAGCGGGAGTACTCAATGAGCAGTTCTTC. Translating it yields CASRKAGVLNEQFF.

This clone was seen ten or more times. At one end the junction does not follow the germline gene, possibly because of a read error. The chain uses TRBV3-1 (or the pseudogene TRBV3-2) and TRBJ2-5; D is undetermined. There are 12 residues in the CDR3. Germline CDR1 LGHDT, CDR2 YNNKEL (reference sequence). The CDR3 sequence is CASSQDPWTQYF. In DNA form, the CDR3 reads TGTGCCAGCAGTCAAGACCCGTGGACCCAGTACTTC.

J is TRBJ1-4 and V is TRBV5-6; no reliable D call. Germline CDR1 is SGHDT and CDR2 is YYEEEE. Trimming removed 3 bases from V and 6 bases from J, with 9 bases in between. The CDR3 loop spans 13 amino acids. CDR3 region: CASSSNRYEKLFF. CDR3 nucleotide sequence: TGTGCCAGCAGCTCGAACCGGTATGAAAAACTGTTTTTT.

The chain uses TRBV14 and TRBJ2-1; maybe TRBD2 (6 bases). V lost 8 bases and J lost 5, with 16 bases in between. The germline gives CDR1 SGHDN, CDR2 FVKESK. The CDR3 is 14 amino acids. Here the CDR3 reads CASSWASAHNEQFF. DNA for the CDR3: TGTGCCAGCTCCTGGGCTAGCGCACACAATGAGCAGTTCTTC.

This sequence joins TRBV4-2 and TRBJ1-1; perhaps TRBD1 as D (5 bases). Between the trimmed V and J ends, which lost 1 base and 7 bases, there was a span of 10 bases. Germline CDR1 LGHNA, CDR2 YNFKEQ. The CDR3 covers 13 residues. The CDR3 DNA sequence: TGTGCCAGCAGCCAAGCCCACAGGTATGAAGCTTTCTTT. Translation: CASSQAHRYEAFF.

The chain carries TRBV28 and TRBJ1-4; the D is unclear. The ends were cut back, 1 base at V and 6 bases at J, with 6 bases in the middle. Germline values: CDR1 MDHEN, CDR2 SYDVKM. This CDR3 has 13 residues. This CDR3 reads CASSLLSDEKLFF. Written as DNA, the CDR3 is TGTGCCAGCAGTTTATTGAGTGATGAAAAACTGTTTTTT.

The V call is TRBV6-6, the J call TRBJ2-6, with no clear D. The V gene lost 6 bases and the J gene lost 0 bases, with 9 bases spanning the gap. The CDR3 contains 15 residues. Germline V gives CDR1 MNHNY, CDR2 SVGAGI (reference sequence). The CDR3 loop reads CASRVRVSGANVLTF. CDR3 nucleotide sequence: TGTGCCAGCAGAGTACGGGTCTCTGGGGCCAACGTCCTGACTTTC.

This clone appeared a few times. The V call is TRBV18, the J call TRBJ1-2, with 7 nucleotides matching TRBD1. The length of the CDR3 is 13 residues. Germline V gene lookup returns CDR1 KGHSH and CDR2 LQKENI. With V trimmed by 3 bases and J by 8 bases, 6 bases remained unmatched. The CDR3 protein is CASSPGQEVGYTF. CDR3 coding DNA: TGTGCCAGCTCACCCGGACAGGAGGTCGGCTACACCTTC.

The V call is TRBV19, the J call TRBJ1-1, with unresolved D. The germline V and J ends were trimmed by 4 bases and 11 bases, with 14 bases remaining between them. The germline CDR1 and CDR2 sequences are LNHDA and SQIVND (reference sequence). This CDR3 spans 12 amino acids. In DNA, the CDR3 is TGTGCCAGTAGTAGGGCCGGGATGCAGGCTTTCTTT. Translated, it gives CASSRAGMQAFF.

The chain couples TRBV14 to TRBJ1-2; 7 bases align to TRBD1. Germline assignment: CDR1 SGHDN and CDR2 FVKESK. The CDR3 extends over 14 amino acids. The trim removed 0 bases at V and 7 bases at J, leaving 5 bases unmatched. The CDR3 DNA sequence: TGTGCCAGCAGCCAAGACCCTACAGGGGCTGGCTACACCTTC. It yields the protein CASSQDPTGAGYTF.

The V gene is TRBV6-5, the J gene TRBJ2-1; 11 nucleotides agree with TRBD2. Germline loops: CDR1 MNHEY, CDR2 SVGAGI. The J segment lost 6 bases and the V segment lost 5 bases, leaving 6 bases of the junction unmatched. There are 15 residues in the CDR3. In DNA, the CDR3 is TGTGCCAGCAGTAAGACTAGCGGGGACCGCAATGAGCAGTTCTTC. Amino acid sequence: CASSKTSGDRNEQFF.

This sequence joins TRBV10-3 and TRBJ2-5; unclear D gene. Trimming shortened V by 3 bases and J by 1 base, and 9 bases separated the two germline ends. Germline V gene lookup returns CDR1 ENHRY and CDR2 SYGVKD. The CDR3 runs to 14 residues. The CDR3 reads CAISEKNSQETQYF. Written as DNA, the CDR3 is TGTGCCATCAGTGAAAAAAACTCCCAAGAGACCCAGTACTTC.

The chain recombines TRBV28 with TRBJ2-7; 8 positions match TRBD2. The CDR3 is 16 amino acids. V shed 1 base, J shed 4 bases, and the junction held 9 bases outside the gene matches. Germline CDR1 and CDR2: MDHEN and SYDVKM. CDR3 in DNA: TGTGCCAGCAGTTTATCGGGAGAAGCGGGAGCTTACGAGCAGTACTTC. This sequence encodes CASSLSGEAGAYEQYF. Variable domain in full (rest from reference TRBV28 and TRBJ2-7): DVKVTQSSRYLVKRTGEKVFLECVQDMDHENMFWYRQDPGLGLRLIYFSYDVKMKEKGDIPEGYSVSREKKERFSLILESASTNQTSMYLCASSLSGEAGAYEQYFGPGTRLTVT.

This chain uses TRBV2 with TRBJ2-7; weak D call: TRBD2 (5 bases). Trimming took 8 bases from V and 2 from J, leaving 19 bases between them. Germline V CDR1 and CDR2: SNHLY, FYNNEI. This CDR3 spans 15 amino acids. The CDR3: CASREGLAVTYEQYF. CDR3 DNA: TGTGCCAGCCGAGAGGGCTTAGCTGTTACCTACGAGCAGTACTTC.

The genes are TRBV30 and TRBJ1-4; a possible D gene is TRBD1 (5 bases). Trimming left V 2 bases short and J 0 bases short, with 10 bases between. Germline CDR1 is GTSNPN and CDR2 is SVGIG (reference sequence). CDR3 length: 15 amino acids. This CDR3 reads CAWSPGGTTNEKLFF. CDR3 DNA: TGTGCCTGGAGTCCGGGGGGGACAACTAATGAAAAACTGTTTTTT.

The V gene is TRBV7-9, the J gene TRBJ1-1; D unresolved. The CDR3 consists of 13 residues. V dropped 4 bases and J dropped 12 bases, with 18 bases sitting between them. CDR1 is SEHNR, CDR2 FQNEAQ, per germline (reference sequence). CDR3: CASSSQTGTDSFF. DNA for the CDR3: TGTGCCAGCAGCTCCCAAACGGGAACAGATTCTTTCTTT.

The CDR3 nucleotides read TGTGCCAGCAGTTTAGCCGCGGACTACGAGCAGTACTTC. Protein: CASSLAADYEQYF. The chain carries TRBV28 and TRBJ2-7; D not resolved. The V gene's germline CDR1 is MDHEN and CDR2 SYDVKM. V was clipped by 2 bases and J by 3 bases, with 8 bases between them. This CDR3 contains 13 residues.

The rearrangement uses TRBV11-3 and TRBJ2-1; 14 positions agree with TRBD2. V was clipped by 1 base and J by 1 base; unmatched bases: 6. The CDR3 loop spans 19 amino acids. The germline V gene has CDR1 SGHNT and CDR2 YENEEA. In nucleotides, the CDR3 is TGTGCCAGCAGCTTAGTAGGGACTAGCGGGAGTCCTTCCTACAATGAGCAGTTCTTC. Protein sequence: CASSLVGTSGSPSYNEQFF.

The CDR3 protein is CASRRDLYWETQYF. The CDR3 DNA sequence: TGTGCCAGCAGACGAGACTTGTATTGGGAGACCCAGTACTTC. The chain is built from TRBV27 and TRBJ2-5; D is ambiguous. CDR3 size: 14 residues. The germline gives CDR1 MNHEY, CDR2 SMNVEV (reference sequence). Trimming pared 6 bases from V and 5 bases from J, leaving 16 bases between.

This chain joins TRBV2 and TRBJ2-7, with unresolved D. Germline V gene lookup returns CDR1 SNHLY and CDR2 FYNNEI. The CDR3 is 11 amino acids. V gave up 8 bases and J gave up 3 bases, with 8 bases separating them. CDR3 coding DNA: TGTGCCAGCTCCCCGTACTACGAGCAGTACTTC. It yields the protein CASSPYYEQYF. Filled out from reference TRBV2 and TRBJ2-7, the complete variable domain reads EPEVTQTPSHQVTQMGQEVILRCVPISNHLYFYWYRQILGQKVEFLVSFYNNEISEKSEIFDDQFSVERPDGSNFTLKIRSTKLEDSAMYFCASSPYYEQYFGPGTRLTVT.

The CDR3 DNA is TGTGCCAGCAGCTCGAAGAGAAGACTAGCGGGAGGTCCGAATGAGCAGTTCTTC. Amino acids: CASSSKRRLAGGPNEQFF. The chain links TRBV7-2 to TRBJ2-1; 13 positions match TRBD2. V gave up 4 bases and J gave up 7 bases; unmatched junction bases: 13. The V gene's germline CDR1 is SGHTA and CDR2 FQGNSA. CDR3 size: 18 residues.

This clone was picked up one time. The rearrangement uses TRBV19 and TRBJ1-5; 9 nucleotides align to TRBD1. V shed 1 base, J shed 5 bases, and the junction held 9 bases outside the gene matches. The CDR3 has 17 amino acids. The germline gives CDR1 LNHDA, CDR2 SQIVND (reference sequence). The CDR3 reads CASSIVRGRQGDQPQHF. For the CDR3, the DNA is TGTGCCAGTAGTATAGTCAGGGGCAGACAGGGGGATCAGCCCCAGCATTTT.

This chain links TRBV7-2 with TRBJ2-5; possibly TRBD2 for D (6 bases). Germline CDR1 and CDR2: SGHTA and FQGNSA. The germline V and J ends were trimmed by 7 bases and 4 bases, with 13 bases remaining between them. The CDR3 spans 13 residues. The CDR3 loop reads CASTRGAAETQYF. The CDR3, as DNA: TGTGCCAGCACCCGCGGGGCGGCAGAGACCCAGTACTTC.

V usage is TRBV19 and J usage is TRBJ2-5; tentatively, D is TRBD1 (8 bases). The length of the CDR3 is 14 residues. Germline V gives CDR1 LNHDA, CDR2 SQIVND (reference sequence). Between the trimmed V and J ends, which lost 2 bases and 4 bases, there was a span of 11 bases. The DNA for the CDR3 is TGTGCCAGTAGTATAACAGGGGGGGGAGAGACCCAGTACTTC. Translation gives CASSITGGGETQYF.

V usage is TRBV10-1 and J usage is TRBJ2-1, with D perhaps matching TRBD2 (5 bases). Germline lookup yields CDR1 WNHNN and CDR2 SYGVQD (reference sequence). CDR3 size: 13 residues. Between the trimmed V and J ends, which lost 0 bases and 5 bases, there was a span of 5 bases. The DNA of the CDR3 is TGCGCCAGCAGTGAGTCGACTAACAATGAGCAGTTCTTC. It yields the protein CASSESTNNEQFF.

V usage is TRBV19 and J usage is TRBJ1-5, with D unresolved. Germline assignment: CDR1 LNHDA and CDR2 SQIVND (reference sequence). The CDR3 runs 14 residues. With 1 base removed from V and 4 bases from J, the gap between germline ends came to 8 bases. CDR3 nucleotide sequence: TGTGCCAGTAGTATAGTGCCCGGGAATCAGCCCCAGCATTTT. Translated: CASSIVPGNQPQHF. Full variable domain (remainder filled in from reference TRBV19 and TRBJ1-5): DGGITQSPKYLFRKEGQNVTLSCEQNLNHDAMYWYRQDPGQGLRLIYYSQIVNDFQKGDIAEGYSVSREKKESFPLTVTSAQKNPTAFYLCASSIVPGNQPQHFGDGTRLSIL.

The V and J genes are TRBV7-8 and TRBJ2-2; D remains ambiguous. The V end was cut by 4 bases, the J end by 1 base, with 7 bases between. Germline V gene sequence: CDR1 SGHVS, CDR2 FQNEAQ. This CDR3 has 14 amino acids. The CDR3, as DNA: TGTGCCAGCAGCTCAGACTGGAACACCGGGGAGCTGTTTTTT. This gives the protein CASSSDWNTGELFF.